Listed below are T cell receptor beta chains from one sample, sequenced in a study of identical twins' blood T cells. Each CDR3 protein is one row after TCRdb ran MiXCR on the 5' RACE reads. Among hundreds of thousands of distinct CDR3 sequences listed, around 30% were seen once. Source material: PBMCs. Receptors were obtained from a woman between 18 and 55 years old in good health. The CDR3 runs from the conserved cysteine through the conserved F or W. The D gene is left open where the match is weak. Size values are once, few and many counts, or a class for expanded clones, and some rows have none.

CDR3 length	V gene	J gene	D gene	clone size	CDR3 protein	CDR3 DNA
14	TRBV4-3	TRBJ2-4	-	few	CASSQGGFGNIQYF	TGCGCCAGCAGCCAAGGGGGATTTGGAAACATTCAGTACTTC
12	TRBV5-6	TRBJ2-2	-	few	CASSSGRPIMFF	TGTGCCAGCAGCTCCGGACGCCCCATAATGTTTTTT
15	TRBV7-9	TRBJ2-3	-	few	CASSQARGATDTQYF	TGTGCCAGCAGCCAGGCTCGGGGGGCCACAGATACGCAGTATTTT
13	TRBV29-1	TRBJ2-3	-	-	CGVNRDSLDTQYF	TGCGGCGTTAACCGGGACTCACTGGATACGCAGTATTTT
14	TRBV5-1	TRBJ2-7	-	-	CASKELGRTYEQYF	TGCGCCAGCAAGGAACTGGGAAGGACCTACGAGCAGTACTTC
15	TRBV7-8	TRBJ2-7	TRBD1	few	CASSAYRGPSYEQYF	TGTGCCAGCAGCGCCTACAGGGGGCCATCCTACGAGCAGTACTTC
11	TRBV20-1	TRBJ2-1	-	few	CSLDHINEQFF	TGCAGTTTGGACCACATCAATGAGCAGTTCTTC
15	TRBV27	TRBJ1-1	-	-	CASSPLDITITEAFF	TGTGCCAGCAGCCCTCTCGACATTACGATTACTGAAGCTTTCTTT
18	TRBV11-2	TRBJ2-3	TRBD2	-	CASSLIFAGDAQEDTQYF	TGTGCCAGCAGCTTAATATTTGCGGGAGACGCACAGGAAGATACGCAGTATTTT
13	TRBV20-1	TRBJ1-1	-	few	CSARSYRNTEAFF	TGCAGTGCTAGGTCTTACCGGAACACTGAAGCTTTCTTT